One and the same sample provided the 12 T cell receptor beta chains below, sequenced in a study of T cell responses to AZD1222 COVID-19 vaccine. Measured with immunoSEQ multiplex PCR; TCRdb has only the in-frame clones, and not every one. The sample consists of some 79,000 clones, 70% to 90% of them appearing once. The sequenced sample was peripheral blood, obtained 28 days after the second AZD1222 dose. These receptors were obtained from an adult who received the AZD1222 COVID-19 vaccine.

The V gene is TRBV12-3 or TRBV12-4, the J gene TRBJ2-5; 9 bases match TRBD2. With 6 bases clipped from V and 5 bases from J, the junction kept 4 bases outside the gene matches. The CDR3 has 13 amino acids. The CDR3 sequence is CASSHSGGETQYF. Here the CDR3 DNA reads TGTGCCAGCAGCCATAGCGGGGGTGAGACCCAGTACTTC.

The rearrangement joins TRBV5-1 to TRBJ1-2; D is uncertain. The germline V gene encodes CDR1 SGHRS and CDR2 YFSETQ. This CDR3 region has 13 residues. Trimming removed 3 bases at V and 10 bases at J, with 16 bases between. Written as DNA, the CDR3 is TGCGCCAGCAGCTCGGACCTTTTCTTCGACTACACCTTC. Its translation is CASSSDLFFDYTF.

V and J are TRBV14 and TRBJ2-2; 9 bases agree with TRBD1. In germline, CDR1 is SGHDN, CDR2 FVKESK. The length of the CDR3 is 13 residues. V lost 8 bases to trimming and J lost 5 bases; unmatched junction nucleotides: 3. CDR3 protein: CASAGQGTGELFF. CDR3 DNA: TGTGCCAGCGCGGGACAGGGAACCGGGGAGCTGTTTTTT.

V usage is TRBV29-1 and J usage is TRBJ1-2; possible D gene TRBD1, 5 bases. Deletions cut 3 bases from V and 5 bases from J, with 13 bases between. From germline, CDR1 is SQVTM and CDR2 ANQGSEA. The CDR3 loop spans 13 amino acids. CDR3 coding DNA: TGCAGCGTTGATCCGGGGCAGGGTTATGGCTACACCTTC. The encoded protein is CSVDPGQGYGYTF.

The chain is built from TRBV7-9 and TRBJ2-5; TRBD2 matches at 8 bases. The CDR3 has 15 amino acids. Germline-derived CDR1 and CDR2 are SEHNR and FQNEAQ (reference sequence). J was trimmed by 6 bases and V by 5 bases; bases with no gene match: 11. The CDR3 sequence: CASSETSESLKTQYF. In nucleotides, the CDR3 is TGTGCCAGCAGCGAGACTAGCGAGAGTTTGAAGACCCAGTACTTC.

The genes are TRBV9 and TRBJ1-2; weak D call: TRBD1 (5 bases). CDR1 SGDLS and CDR2 YYNGEE come from the germline V gene. V lost 0 bases to trimming and J lost 3 bases, with 15 bases between them. CDR3 length: 16 residues. CDR3 amino acids: CASSVDGGMGDYGYTF. The DNA of the CDR3 is TGTGCCAGCAGCGTAGACGGGGGTATGGGTGACTATGGCTACACCTTC.

This clone occurred a few times. This rearrangement joins TRBV7-2 to TRBJ1-5; the match to TRBD1 covers 9 bases. The CDR3 contains 16 residues. Germline lookup yields CDR1 SGHTA and CDR2 FQGNSA. V lost 5 bases and J lost 1; bases outside the gene matches: 6. The CDR3 here is CASSTGTGRSNQPQHF. The DNA for the CDR3 is TGTGCCAGCAGCACGGGGACAGGGCGAAGCAATCAGCCCCAGCATTTT.

The chain is built from TRBV5-6 and TRBJ2-2; 8 nucleotides align to TRBD2. The V gene's germline CDR1 is SGHDT and CDR2 YYEEEE. The CDR3 totals 17 residues. V dropped 4 bases and J dropped 3; count of bases not matched to a gene: 11. The CDR3 coding sequence is TGTGCCAGCAGCGAGATAGCTAGCGGGTTTTACACCGGGGAGCTGTTTTTT. This codes for CASSEIASGFYTGELFF. The full variable domain, in which reference TRBV5-6 and TRBJ2-2 provide the parts outside the CDR3, is DAGVTQSPTHLIKTRGQQVTLRCSPKSGHDTVSWYQQALGQGPQFIFQYYEEEERQRGNFPDRFSGHQFPNYSSELNVNALLLGDSALYLCASSEIASGFYTGELFFGEGSRLTVL.

The chain employs TRBV6-2 or TRBV6-3 and TRBJ1-1; D is uncertain. CDR3 size: 12 residues. Trimming shortened V by 4 bases and J by 6 bases, and 9 bases separated the two germline ends. CDR1 is MNHEY and CDR2 is SVGEGT in the germline V gene. The CDR3 spells CASSFSRAEAFF. In DNA, the CDR3 is TGTGCCAGCAGTTTTAGTCGGGCTGAAGCTTTCTTT.

This chain uses TRBV3-1 (or the pseudogene TRBV3-2) with TRBJ2-1; 11 positions agree with TRBD2. Germline CDR1 LGHDT, CDR2 YNNKEL (reference sequence). V lost 2 bases to trimming and J lost 13 bases; unmatched junction nucleotides: 16. The CDR3 covers 17 residues. The CDR3 sequence is CASSQRLALAGGGVQFF. Here the CDR3 DNA reads TGTGCCAGCAGCCAACGACTAGCCCTAGCGGGAGGAGGGGTCCAGTTCTTC.

This clone was seen only once. The V gene is TRBV7-9, the J gene TRBJ2-3; either TRBD1 or TRBD2 may supply D (5 bases each). Trimming took off 0 bases at V and 0 bases at J, with 10 bases between the two ends. The CDR3 is made up of 16 amino acids. Germline V gene sequence: CDR1 SEHNR, CDR2 FQNEAQ (reference sequence). The CDR3 loop is CASSLASWGSTDTQYF. For the CDR3, the DNA is TGTGCCAGCAGCTTAGCTAGCTGGGGGAGCACAGATACGCAGTATTTT.

J is TRBJ1-1 and V is TRBV10-3; possibly TRBD1 for D (5 bases). Trimming stripped 4 bases from V and 5 bases from J, with 14 bases between. The germline V gene has CDR1 ENHRY and CDR2 SYGVKD. The CDR3 sequence is 14 residues long. DNA of the CDR3: TGTGCCATCAGTGGACAGTGGGAGGTAACTGAAGCTTTCTTT. This translates into CAISGQWEVTEAFF.